A single sample is the source of the 13 T cell receptor beta chains below, sequenced in a study of naive and memory T cell subsets. Study-wide results and limits: A few larger clonotypes appeared in naive repertoires, especially CD8, possibly memory cells re-expressing CD45RA.

Their cognate antigens are unknown. The beta constant-region primer was an equimolar mix of two oligonucleotides covering TRBC1 and TRBC2. The ligated cDNA underwent four PCR rounds using SP2 and nested alpha and beta constant-region primers. TCRdb reanalysed the UMI-ligation and nested PCR reads using MiXCR and keeps one entry per CDR3 protein. The data show over 110,000 distinct CDR3 sequences, approximately 21% seen once. Sequenced sample: naive CD8+ T cells from blood. These TCRs come from a human donor in good health.

This clonotype was seen many times. This chain connects TRBV6-5 to TRBJ2-3; TRBD2 matches 7 bases. Germline V CDR1 and CDR2: MNHEY, SVGAGI. Unmatched junction bases numbered 6, after V lost 2 bases and J lost 1 base. The length of the CDR3 is 16 residues. For the CDR3, the DNA is TGTGCCAGCAGTTACCGGGCTAGCGGCCGCACAGATACGCAGTATTTT. It encodes CASSYRASGRTDTQYF.

This clonotype has just a few counts. J is TRBJ1-2 and V is TRBV12-3 or TRBV12-4; D ambiguous. V was clipped by 8 bases and J by 4 bases, with 11 bases between them. CDR3 length: 12 amino acids. CDR3 sequence (DNA): TGTGCCAGCTCACGTGGCATCTATGGCTACACCTTC. It encodes CASSRGIYGYTF.

This clonotype appeared a few times. The rearrangement uses TRBV28 and TRBJ2-7; either TRBD1 or TRBD2 may supply D (5 bases each). The CDR3 is 14 amino acids. Germline V gene sequence: CDR1 MDHEN, CDR2 SYDVKM. The ends were cut back, 2 bases at V and 2 bases at J, with 10 bases in the middle. CDR3 residues: CASSLGRGPYEQYF. The CDR3 nucleotides are TGTGCCAGCAGTTTAGGTAGGGGACCCTACGAGCAGTACTTC.

This clonotype was detected only a few times. The gene calls are TRBV6-5 and TRBJ1-4; D gene ambiguous. The CDR3 sequence is 13 residues long. Trimming took 0 bases from V and 2 from J, leaving 1 base between them. Germline CDR1 is MNHEY and CDR2 is SVGAGI. CDR3 residues: CASSYSTNEKLFF. CDR3 DNA: TGTGCCAGCAGTTACTCGACTAATGAAAAACTGTTTTTT.

This clonotype came up a few times. The V and J genes are TRBV3-1 and TRBJ2-7; no firm D call. Looked up from germline, CDR1 is LGHDT and CDR2 is YNNKEL (reference sequence). This CDR3 is 15 amino acids long. V lost 1 base, J lost 2 bases, and 12 bases lay in between. The CDR3 sequence: CASSQGVAAAYEQYF. Here the CDR3 DNA reads TGTGCCAGCAGCCAAGGTGTGGCCGCTGCCTACGAGCAGTACTTC.

The J gene is TRBJ2-3, the V gene TRBV7-2; D unclear. CDR3 length: 14 amino acids. From germline, CDR1 is SGHTA and CDR2 FQGNSA. The ends were cut back, 2 bases at V and 3 bases at J, with 9 bases in the middle. CDR3 in amino acids: CASSLTELTDTQYF. DNA for the CDR3: TGTGCCAGCAGCTTAACGGAGCTGACAGATACGCAGTATTTT.

This rearrangement joins TRBV7-6 to TRBJ2-2; possible D gene TRBD1, 6 bases. This CDR3 region has 16 residues. Germline-derived CDR1 and CDR2 are SGHVS and FNYEAQ. Trimming stripped 1 base from V and 5 bases from J, with 14 bases between. The CDR3 spells CASSLVWAGVTGELFF. For the CDR3, the DNA is TGTGCCAGCAGCTTAGTCTGGGCAGGGGTTACCGGGGAGCTGTTTTTT.

This sequence joins TRBV27 and TRBJ2-7, with 8 bases identical to TRBD2. CDR3 length equals 17 residues. The V segment lost 1 base and the J segment 4 bases; nucleotides outside the gene matches: 12. Germline V gene lookup returns CDR1 MNHEY and CDR2 SMNVEV (reference sequence). CDR3 region: CASSLFGTSDFKYEQYF. CDR3 sequence (DNA): TGTGCCAGCAGTTTATTCGGGACTAGTGACTTTAAGTACGAGCAGTACTTC.

The gene calls are TRBV9 and TRBJ1-6; a weak D match, TRBD1 (5 bases). This CDR3 is 14 amino acids long. From germline, CDR1 is SGDLS and CDR2 YYNGEE. The germline V and J ends were trimmed by 8 bases and 9 bases, with 18 bases remaining between them. The CDR3 DNA sequence: TGTGCCAGTAGAGACGACGGGGGGGGTTCACCCCTCCACTTT. As protein: CASRDDGGGSPLHF.

V usage is TRBV20-1 and J usage is TRBJ1-5; D gene ambiguous. CDR1 is DFQATT and CDR2 is SNEGSKA in the germline V gene (reference sequence). V dropped 5 bases and J dropped 4 bases, with 15 bases sitting between them. The CDR3 covers 14 residues. CDR3 in amino acids: CSAVAGFRNQPQHF. The CDR3 nucleotides read TGCAGTGCTGTTGCGGGGTTCCGGAATCAGCCCCAGCATTTT.

This clonotype has only a few counts. V is TRBV4-3 and J is TRBJ1-1; no clear D gene. Germline V gene data show CDR1 as LGHNA and CDR2 as YSLEER. This CDR3 contains 14 residues. V was cut by 0 bases and J by 8 bases, with 13 bases left in between. In DNA form, the CDR3 reads TGCGCCAGCAGCCAAGATTCCGGGAAAGAGGAAGCTTTCTTT. Its translation is CASSQDSGKEEAFF.

This sequence joins TRBV4-1 and TRBJ2-7; 11 bases fit TRBD1. Germline-derived CDR1 and CDR2 are MGHRA and YSYEKL. After removal of 3 bases from V and 3 bases from J, the junction contained 7 bases not matched to a gene. The CDR3 covers 16 residues. CDR3 amino acids: CASSHPGTGGIYEQYF. In DNA, the CDR3 is TGCGCCAGCAGCCATCCCGGGACAGGGGGAATCTACGAGCAGTACTTC.

This sequence joins TRBV15 and TRBJ1-3, with unresolved D. CDR1 LNHNV and CDR2 YYDKDF come from the germline V gene (reference sequence). This CDR3 spans 14 amino acids. V lost 0 bases and J lost 0, with 3 bases in between. The CDR3 protein is CATSREFSGNTIYF. The CDR3 coding sequence is TGTGCCACCAGCAGAGAGTTCTCTGGAAACACCATATATTTT.